This TCR beta chain was captured by sequencing in a study of shared clonotypes between healthy human individuals. Whole-study context: A donor's plate count was three for CD4 naive and three for CD4 memory; CD8 naive had two and CD8 memory one. Study-wide points: Non-shared clonotypes showed lower generation probabilities than clonotypes common to all four donors.

Generated by immunoSEQ multiplex PCR, the TCRdb table keeps only in-frame clones and is missing some. The sample has 2 million to 2.5 million clones, roughly 95% seen once; the top ten hold 0.85% to 1.2%. The germline CDR1 and CDR2 sequences are MNHEY and SVGAGI. The germline V and J ends were trimmed by 2 bases and 6 bases, with 11 bases remaining between them. The CDR3 has 15 amino acids. Terminally differentiated effector memory CD45RA+ cells were excluded by CCR7 positive selection of CD45RO-negative cells. As concerns this clone: Its target is unknown.

V usage is TRBV6-5 and J usage is TRBJ1-6; D gene unclear. This TCR was recovered from a man aged 18 to 30 in good health. Sequencing was performed on naive CD8+ T cells sorted from blood. CDR3 in DNA: TGTGCCAGCAGTTACCTCTTGGCTGGTAATTCACCCCTCCACTTT. Translation: CASSYLLAGNSPLHF.